Shown below are 2 T cell receptor beta chains from a single sample sequenced in a study of PD-L1 blockade in urothelial cancer. This table comes from immunoSEQ multiplex PCR, and its TCRdb copy is limited to in-frame clones, with some not included. The repertoire holds roughly 120,000 clones, with 85% to 95% as singletons. Time point noted: peripheral blood 6 weeks after treatment start. The sequencing here drew on PBMCs, taken around atezolizumab (anti-PD-L1) treatment. These TCRs come from a man in his sixties with urothelial cancer.

This chain joins TRBV7-2 and TRBJ2-3, with a weak D call TRBD1 (6 bases). Germline CDR1 reads SGHTA; CDR2 reads FQGNSA. V was trimmed by 5 bases and J by 4 bases, leaving 16 bases between them. The CDR3 runs to 15 residues. Here the CDR3 reads CASSPAFGGADTQYF. The CDR3 DNA reads as TGTGCCAGCAGCCCAGCCTTTGGGGGCGCAGATACGCAGTATTTT.

The chain links TRBV15 to TRBJ2-7; D is perhaps TRBD1 (6 bases). The CDR3 totals 17 residues. Trimming left V 0 bases short and J 1 base short, with 16 bases between. The germline gives CDR1 LNHNV, CDR2 YYDKDF (reference sequence). The CDR3 bases are TGTGCCACCAGCAGAGATGGGGCCAGGGGAGTTTCCTACGAGCAGTACTTC. Its translation: CATSRDGARGVSYEQYF.